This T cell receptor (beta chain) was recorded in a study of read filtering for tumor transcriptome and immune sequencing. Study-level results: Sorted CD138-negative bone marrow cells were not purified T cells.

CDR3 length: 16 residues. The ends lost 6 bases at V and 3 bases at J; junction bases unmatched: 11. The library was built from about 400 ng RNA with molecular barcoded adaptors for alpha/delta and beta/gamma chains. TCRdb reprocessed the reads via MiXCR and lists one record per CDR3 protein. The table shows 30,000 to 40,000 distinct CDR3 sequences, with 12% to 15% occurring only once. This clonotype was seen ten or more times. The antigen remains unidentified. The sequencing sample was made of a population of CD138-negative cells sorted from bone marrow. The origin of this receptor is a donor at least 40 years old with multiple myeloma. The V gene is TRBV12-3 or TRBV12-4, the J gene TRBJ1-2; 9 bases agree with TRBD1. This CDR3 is CASRLDRGTLYYGYTF. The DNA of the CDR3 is TGTGCCAGCAGGCTTGACAGGGGGACTCTGTACTATGGCTACACCTTC.